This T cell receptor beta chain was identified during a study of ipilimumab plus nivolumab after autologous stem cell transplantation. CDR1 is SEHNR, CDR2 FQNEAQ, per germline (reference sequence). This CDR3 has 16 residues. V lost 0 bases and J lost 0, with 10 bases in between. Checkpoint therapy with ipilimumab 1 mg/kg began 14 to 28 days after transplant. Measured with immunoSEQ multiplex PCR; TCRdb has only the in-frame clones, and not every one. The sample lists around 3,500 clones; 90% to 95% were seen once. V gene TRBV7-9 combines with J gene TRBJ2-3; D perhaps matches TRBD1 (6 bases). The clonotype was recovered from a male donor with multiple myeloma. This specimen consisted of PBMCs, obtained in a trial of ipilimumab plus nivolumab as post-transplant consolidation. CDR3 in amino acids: CASSLALGASTDTQYF. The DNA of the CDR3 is TGTGCCAGCAGCTTAGCGCTGGGGGCTAGCACAGATACGCAGTATTTT.